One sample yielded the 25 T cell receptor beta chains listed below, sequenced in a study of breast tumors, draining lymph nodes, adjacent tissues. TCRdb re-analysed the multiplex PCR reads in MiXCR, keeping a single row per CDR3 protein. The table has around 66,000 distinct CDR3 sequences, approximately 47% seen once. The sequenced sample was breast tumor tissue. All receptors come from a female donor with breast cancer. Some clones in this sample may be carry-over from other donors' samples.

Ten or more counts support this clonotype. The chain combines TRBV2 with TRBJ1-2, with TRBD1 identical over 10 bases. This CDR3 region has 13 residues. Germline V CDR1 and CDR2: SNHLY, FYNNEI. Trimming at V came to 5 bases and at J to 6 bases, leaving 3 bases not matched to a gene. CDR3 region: CASSQDRGDGYTF. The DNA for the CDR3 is TGTGCCAGCAGTCAGGACAGGGGGGATGGCTACACCTTC. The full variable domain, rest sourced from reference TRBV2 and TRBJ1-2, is EPEVTQTPSHQVTQMGQEVILRCVPISNHLYFYWYRQILGQKVEFLVSFYNNEISEKSEIFDDQFSVERPDGSNFTLKIRSTKLEDSAMYFCASSQDRGDGYTFGSGTRLTVV.

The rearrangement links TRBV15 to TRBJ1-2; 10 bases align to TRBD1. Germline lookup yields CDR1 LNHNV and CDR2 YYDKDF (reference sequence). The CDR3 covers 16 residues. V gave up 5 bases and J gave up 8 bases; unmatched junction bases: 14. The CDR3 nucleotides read TGTGCCACCAGCGCAACAGAAAGACAGGGGGCAGGGGGCTACACCTTC. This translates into CATSATERQGAGGYTF.

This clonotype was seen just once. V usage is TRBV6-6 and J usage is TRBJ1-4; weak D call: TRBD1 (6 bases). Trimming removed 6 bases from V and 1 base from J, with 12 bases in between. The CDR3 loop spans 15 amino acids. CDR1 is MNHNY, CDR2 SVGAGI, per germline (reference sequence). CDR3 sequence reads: CASRFKQGTNEKLFF. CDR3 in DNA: TGTGCCAGCAGATTTAAACAGGGAACTAATGAAAAACTGTTTTTT.

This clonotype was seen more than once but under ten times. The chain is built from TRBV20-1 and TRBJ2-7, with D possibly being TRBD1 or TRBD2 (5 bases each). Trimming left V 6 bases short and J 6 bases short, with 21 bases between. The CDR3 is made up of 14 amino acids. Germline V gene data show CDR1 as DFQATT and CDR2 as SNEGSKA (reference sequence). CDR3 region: CSAEPGAPASEQYF. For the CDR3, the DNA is TGCAGTGCGGAACCCGGGGCCCCGGCCTCCGAGCAGTACTTC.

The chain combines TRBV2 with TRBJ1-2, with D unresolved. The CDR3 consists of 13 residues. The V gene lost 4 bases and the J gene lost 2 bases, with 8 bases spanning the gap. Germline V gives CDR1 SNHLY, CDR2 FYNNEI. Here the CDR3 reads CASSAGKNYGYTF. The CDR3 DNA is TGTGCCAGCAGTGCAGGAAAAAACTATGGCTACACCTTC. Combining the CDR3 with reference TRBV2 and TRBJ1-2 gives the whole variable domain EPEVTQTPSHQVTQMGQEVILRCVPISNHLYFYWYRQILGQKVEFLVSFYNNEISEKSEIFDDQFSVERPDGSNFTLKIRSTKLEDSAMYFCASSAGKNYGYTFGSGTRLTVV.

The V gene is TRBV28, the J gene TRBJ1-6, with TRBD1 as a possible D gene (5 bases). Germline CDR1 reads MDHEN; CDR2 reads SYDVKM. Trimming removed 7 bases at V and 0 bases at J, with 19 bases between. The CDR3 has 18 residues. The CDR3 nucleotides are TGTGCCAGCATGCGGACTTTAGGGGCAAGCTCCTATAATTCACCCCTCCACTTT. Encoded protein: CASMRTLGASSYNSPLHF.

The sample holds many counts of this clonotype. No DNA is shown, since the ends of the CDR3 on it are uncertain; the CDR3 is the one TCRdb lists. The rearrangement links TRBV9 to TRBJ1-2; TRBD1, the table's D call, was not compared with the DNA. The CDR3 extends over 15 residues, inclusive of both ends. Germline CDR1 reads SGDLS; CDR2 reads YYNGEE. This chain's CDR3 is CASSVAIGVGYGSTF.

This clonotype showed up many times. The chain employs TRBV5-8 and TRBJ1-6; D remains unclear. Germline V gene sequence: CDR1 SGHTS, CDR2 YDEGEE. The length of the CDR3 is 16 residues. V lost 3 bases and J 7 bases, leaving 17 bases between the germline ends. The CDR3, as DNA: TGTGCCAGCAGCTCGGGAGCGGACGGACGAAATTCACCCCTCCACTTT. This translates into CASSSGADGRNSPLHF.

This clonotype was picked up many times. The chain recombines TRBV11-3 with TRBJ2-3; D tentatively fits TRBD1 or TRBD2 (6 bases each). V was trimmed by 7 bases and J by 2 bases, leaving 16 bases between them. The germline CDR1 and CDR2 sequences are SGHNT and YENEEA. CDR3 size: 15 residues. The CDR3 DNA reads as TGTGCCAGCACCTCCGGGGGCTTCGACACAGATACGCAGTATTTT. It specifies CASTSGGFDTDTQYF.

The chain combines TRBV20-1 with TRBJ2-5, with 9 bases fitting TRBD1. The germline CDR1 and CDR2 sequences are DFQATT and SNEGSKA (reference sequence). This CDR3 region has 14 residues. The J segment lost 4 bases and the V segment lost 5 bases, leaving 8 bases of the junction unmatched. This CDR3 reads CSAPPGTGPETQYF. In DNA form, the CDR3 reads TGCAGTGCTCCCCCAGGGACAGGGCCAGAGACCCAGTACTTC.

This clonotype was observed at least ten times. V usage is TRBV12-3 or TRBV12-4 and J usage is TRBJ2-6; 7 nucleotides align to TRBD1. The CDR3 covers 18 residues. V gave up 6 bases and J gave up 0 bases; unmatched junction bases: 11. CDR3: CASRSAGTASSGANVLTF. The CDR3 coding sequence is TGTGCCAGCAGGAGCGCCGGGACAGCAAGCTCTGGGGCCAACGTCCTGACTTTC.

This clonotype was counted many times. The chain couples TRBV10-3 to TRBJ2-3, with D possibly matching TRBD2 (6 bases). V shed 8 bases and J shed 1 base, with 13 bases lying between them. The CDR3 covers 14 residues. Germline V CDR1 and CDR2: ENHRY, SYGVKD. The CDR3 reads CAICAERGTDTQYF. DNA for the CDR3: TGTGCCATCTGTGCGGAGCGGGGCACAGATACGCAGTATTTT.

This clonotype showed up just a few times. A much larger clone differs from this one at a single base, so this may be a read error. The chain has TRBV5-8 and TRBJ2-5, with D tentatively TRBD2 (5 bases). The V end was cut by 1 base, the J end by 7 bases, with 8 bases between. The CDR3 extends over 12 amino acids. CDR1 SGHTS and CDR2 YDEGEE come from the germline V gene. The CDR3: CASSLTRTTQYF. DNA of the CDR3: TGTGCCAGCAGCTTGACTAGAACGACCCAGTACTTC.

The chain's CDR3 is CASSLRRARGYF. DNA for the CDR3: TGTGCCAGCAGCTTACGCCGAGCTCGCGGGTATTTT. The chain combines TRBV7-2 with TRBJ2-3; D gene uncertain. This CDR3 is built from 12 residues. With 2 bases removed from V and 14 bases from J, the gap between germline ends came to 14 bases. Germline values: CDR1 SGHTA, CDR2 FQGNSA. Supplemented by reference TRBV7-2 and TRBJ2-3, the full variable domain reads GAGVSQSPSNKVTEKGKDVELRCDPISGHTALYWYRQSLGQGLEFLIYFQGNSAPDKSGLPSDRFSAERTGGSVSTLTIQRTQQEDSAVYLCASSLRRARGYFGPGTRLTVL.

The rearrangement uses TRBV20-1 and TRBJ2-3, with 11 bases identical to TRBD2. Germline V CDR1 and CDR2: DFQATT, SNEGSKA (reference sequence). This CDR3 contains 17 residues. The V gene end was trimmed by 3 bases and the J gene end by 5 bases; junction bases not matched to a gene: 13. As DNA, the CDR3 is TGCAGTGCTAGGACCCCACTAGCGGGGGTGGTTATAGATACGCAGTATTTT. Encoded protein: CSARTPLAGVVIDTQYF.

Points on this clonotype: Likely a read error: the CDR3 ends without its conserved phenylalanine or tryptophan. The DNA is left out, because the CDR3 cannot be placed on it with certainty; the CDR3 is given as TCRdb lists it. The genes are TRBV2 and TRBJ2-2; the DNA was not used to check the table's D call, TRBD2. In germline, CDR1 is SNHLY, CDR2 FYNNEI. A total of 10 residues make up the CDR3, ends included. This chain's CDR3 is CASSEGSGRI.

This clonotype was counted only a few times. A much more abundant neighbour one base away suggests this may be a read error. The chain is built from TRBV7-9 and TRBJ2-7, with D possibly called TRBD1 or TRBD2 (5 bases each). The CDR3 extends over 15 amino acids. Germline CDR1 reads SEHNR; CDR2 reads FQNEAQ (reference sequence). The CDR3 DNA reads TGTGCCAGCAGCCTGTATCGGGGCCCGGGGTACGAGCAGCACTTC. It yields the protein CASSLYRGPGYEQHF.

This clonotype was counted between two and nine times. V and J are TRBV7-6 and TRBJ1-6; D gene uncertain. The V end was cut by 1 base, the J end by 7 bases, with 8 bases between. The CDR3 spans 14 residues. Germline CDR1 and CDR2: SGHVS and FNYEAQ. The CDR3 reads CASSLEAGNSPLHF. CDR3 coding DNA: TGTGCCAGCAGCTTAGAAGCGGGGAATTCACCCCTCCACTTT.

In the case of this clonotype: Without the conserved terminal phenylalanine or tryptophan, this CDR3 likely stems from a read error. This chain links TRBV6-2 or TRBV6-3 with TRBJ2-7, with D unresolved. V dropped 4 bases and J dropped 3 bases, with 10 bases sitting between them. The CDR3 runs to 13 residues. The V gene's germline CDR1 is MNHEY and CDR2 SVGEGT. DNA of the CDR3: TGTGCCAGCAGTTCCCCGGGCCACTACGAGCAGTACCTC. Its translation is CASSSPGHYEQYL.

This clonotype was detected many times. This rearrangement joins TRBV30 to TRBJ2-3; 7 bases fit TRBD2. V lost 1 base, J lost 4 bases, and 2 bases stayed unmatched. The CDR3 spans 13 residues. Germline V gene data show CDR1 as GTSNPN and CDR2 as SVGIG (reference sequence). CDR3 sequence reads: CAWSGSGADTQYF. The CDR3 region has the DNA TGTGCCTGGAGTGGAAGCGGGGCAGATACGCAGTATTTT. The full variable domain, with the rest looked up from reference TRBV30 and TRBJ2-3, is SQTIHQWPATLVQPVGSPLSLECTVEGTSNPNLYWYRQAAGRGLQLLFYSVGIGQISSEVPQNLSASRPQDRQFILSSKKLLLSDSGFYLCAWSGSGADTQYFGPGTRLTVL.

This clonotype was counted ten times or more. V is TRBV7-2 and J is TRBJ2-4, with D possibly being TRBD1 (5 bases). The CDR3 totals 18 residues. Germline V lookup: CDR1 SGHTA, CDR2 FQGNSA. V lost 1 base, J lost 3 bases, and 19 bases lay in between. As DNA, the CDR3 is TGTGCCAGCAGCTTAGAGGAGTATGCAGGGTTGGGCAAAAACATTCAGTACTTC. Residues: CASSLEEYAGLGKNIQYF.

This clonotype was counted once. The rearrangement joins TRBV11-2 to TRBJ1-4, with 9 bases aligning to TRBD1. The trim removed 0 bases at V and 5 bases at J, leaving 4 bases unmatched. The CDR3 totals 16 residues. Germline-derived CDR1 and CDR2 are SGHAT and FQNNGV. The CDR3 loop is CASSLETGGYNEKLFF. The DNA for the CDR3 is TGTGCCAGCAGCTTAGAAACAGGGGGCTACAATGAAAAACTGTTTTTT.

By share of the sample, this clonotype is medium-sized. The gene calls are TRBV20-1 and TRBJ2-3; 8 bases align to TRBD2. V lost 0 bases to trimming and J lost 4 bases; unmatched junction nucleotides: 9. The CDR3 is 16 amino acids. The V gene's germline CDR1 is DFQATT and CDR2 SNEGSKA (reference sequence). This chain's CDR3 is CSARERVAGYSDTQYF. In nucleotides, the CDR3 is TGCAGTGCTAGAGAGAGGGTAGCGGGATATTCAGATACGCAGTATTTT.

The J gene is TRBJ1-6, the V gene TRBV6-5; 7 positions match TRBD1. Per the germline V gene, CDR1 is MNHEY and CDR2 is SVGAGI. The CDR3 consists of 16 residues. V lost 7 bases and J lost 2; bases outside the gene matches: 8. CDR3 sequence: CASKSTGVAYNSPLHF. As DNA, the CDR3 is TGTGCCAGCAAGTCTACAGGGGTAGCCTATAATTCACCCCTCCACTTT.

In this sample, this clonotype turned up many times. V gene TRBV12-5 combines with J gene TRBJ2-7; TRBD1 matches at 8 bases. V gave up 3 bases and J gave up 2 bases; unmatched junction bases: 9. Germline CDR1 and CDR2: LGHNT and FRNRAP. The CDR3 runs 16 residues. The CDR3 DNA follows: TGTGCTAGTGGTTTCGTTCAGGGGGCAGTGGCCTACGAGCAGTACTTC. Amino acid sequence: CASGFVQGAVAYEQYF. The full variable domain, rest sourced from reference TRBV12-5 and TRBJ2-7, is DARVTQTPRHKVTEMGQEVTMRCQPILGHNTVFWYRQTMMQGLELLAYFRNRAPLDDSGMPKDRFSAEMPDATLATLKIQPSEPRDSAVYFCASGFVQGAVAYEQYFGPGTRLTVT.